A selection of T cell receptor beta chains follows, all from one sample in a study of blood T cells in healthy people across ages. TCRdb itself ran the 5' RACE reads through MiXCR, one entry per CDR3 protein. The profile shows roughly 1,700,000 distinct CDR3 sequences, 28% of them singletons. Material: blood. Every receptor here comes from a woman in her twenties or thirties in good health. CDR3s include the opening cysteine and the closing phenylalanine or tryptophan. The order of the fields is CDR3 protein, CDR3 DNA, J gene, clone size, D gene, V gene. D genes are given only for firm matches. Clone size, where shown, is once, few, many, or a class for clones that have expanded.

CASSMTGTRKIGRETQFF | TGTGCCAGCAGCATGACCGGGACCAGAAAGATTGGCCGAGAGACCCAGTTCTTC | TRBJ2-1 | . | . | TRBV6-2/TRBV6-3
CASSYLGLAKNIQYF | TGTGCCAGCAGCTACTTGGGACTAGCCAAAAACATTCAGTACTTC | TRBJ2-4 | few | . | TRBV11-2
CASSQYSTTETQYF | TGTGCCAGCAGCCAATACAGTACGACGGAGACCCAGTACTTC | TRBJ2-5 | few | . | TRBV14
CASSQIWAGPRGYEQYF | TGTGCCAGCAGCCAAATCTGGGCCGGACCAAGAGGATACGAGCAGTACTTC | TRBJ2-7 | . | . | TRBV14
CASSSQHQGKDGYTF | TGTGCCAGCAGCTCCCAACACCAGGGGAAAGACGGCTACACCTTC | TRBJ1-2 | few | . | TRBV12-3/TRBV12-4
CSVERTGQSSYEQYF | TGCAGCGTTGAGAGGACAGGCCAGAGCTCCTACGAGCAGTACTTC | TRBJ2-7 | many | TRBD1 | TRBV29-1
CASRTGTVNSPLHF | TGTGCCAGCAGGACCGGGACAGTTAATTCACCCCTCCACTTT | TRBJ1-6 | . | TRBD1 | TRBV9
CASSPVALSNQPQHF | TGTGCCAGCAGTCCGGTGGCCCTCAGCAATCAGCCCCAGCATTTT | TRBJ1-5 | . | . | TRBV12-3/TRBV12-4
CASTATGATEAFF | TGTGCCAGCACCGCGACGGGGGCCACTGAAGCTTTCTTT | TRBJ1-1 | few | . | TRBV2
CSARFLSEDTLGETQYF | TGCAGTGCTAGATTTCTGTCCGAGGACACCCTCGGGGAGACCCAGTACTTC | TRBJ2-5 | . | . | TRBV20-1
CASRIAGGRYNEQYF | TGTGCCAGCAGGATTGCGGGAGGTAGATACAATGAGCAGTACTTC | TRBJ2-7 | few | TRBD2 | TRBV6-5
CASSLTLAGTIHEQYF | TGCGCCAGCAGCTTGACGCTAGCGGGGACGATCCACGAGCAGTACTTC | TRBJ2-7 | . | TRBD2 | TRBV5-1
CASSLTRGRADAQYF | TGTGCCAGCAGTTTGACTAGAGGTAGAGCAGATGCGCAATATTTT | TRBJ2-3 | once | . | TRBV12-3/TRBV12-4
CASSHRDREDTQYF | TGTGCCAGCAGCCACCGGGACAGGGAAGATACGCAGTATTTT | TRBJ2-3 | . | TRBD1 | TRBV5-4
CASKHAQCPGLNYGYTF | TGTGCCAGCAAGCACGCCCAGTGTCCCGGGTTAAACTATGGCTACACCTTC | TRBJ1-2 | once | . | TRBV27
CASSFNGGRGTNYGYTF | TGTGCCAGCAGCTTTAACGGGGGGAGGGGAACTAACTATGGCTACACCTTC | TRBJ1-2 | . | . | TRBV11-2
CASTRRGGYNEQFF | TGTGCCAGCACTCGTCGGGGGGGATACAATGAGCAGTTCTTC | TRBJ2-1 | . | TRBD2 | TRBV6-6
CRARQGASEQYF | TGCAGGGCCCGACAGGGGGCATCCGAGCAGTACTTC | TRBJ2-7 | . | TRBD1 | TRBV20-1
CSAPTGRMSSYEQYF | TGCAGTGCTCCGACCGGGCGTATGAGCTCCTACGAGCAGTACTTC | TRBJ2-7 | few | . | TRBV20-1
CASITGVGGYTF | TGTGCCAGCATCACAGGGGTCGGAGGCTACACCTTC | TRBJ1-2 | few | TRBD1 | TRBV7-2
CASSLVRLAEGWETQYF | TGTGCCAGCAGCTTAGTACGACTAGCGGAGGGGTGGGAGACCCAGTACTTC | TRBJ2-5 | few | TRBD2 | TRBV7-8
CASSLSKDRANEQFF | TGTGCCAGCAGCTTATCAAAGGACAGGGCTAATGAGCAGTTCTTC | TRBJ2-1 | . | TRBD1 | TRBV7-2
CAISVGAARSGETQYF | TGTGCCATCAGTGTTGGGGCCGCGAGATCGGGAGAGACCCAGTACTTC | TRBJ2-5 | few | . | TRBV10-3
CSAKPGVGNTF | TGCAGTGCCAAGCCAGGGGTTGGCAACACCTTC | TRBJ1-2 | . | . | TRBV20-1
CASSPRQGANIYNEQFF | TGCGCCAGCAGCCCCAGACAGGGGGCGAACATTTACAATGAGCAGTTCTTC | TRBJ2-1 | few | TRBD1 | TRBV5-1
CASSTKTSGSDEQFF | TGTGCCAGCAGCACGAAAACTAGCGGCTCGGATGAGCAGTTCTTC | TRBJ2-1 | few | TRBD2 | TRBV13
CASSATGLAGGLAIGETQYF | TGTGCCAGCAGCGCCACCGGACTAGCGGGGGGGCTGGCAATCGGAGAGACCCAGTACTTC | TRBJ2-5 | . | TRBD2 | TRBV9
CASSVSLPGLQETQYF | TGTGCCAGCAGCGTTTCCCTACCAGGGCTTCAAGAGACCCAGTACTTC | TRBJ2-5 | many | . | TRBV9
CASSLEATSRETQYF | TGCGCCAGCAGCTTGGAAGCTACTAGTCGAGAGACCCAGTACTTC | TRBJ2-5 | . | . | TRBV5-1
CSATGTSFAEQYF | TGCAGTGCGACCGGGACTAGCTTCGCCGAGCAGTACTTC | TRBJ2-7 | . | TRBD2 | TRBV20-1
CASSLRPIRNSYNEQFF | TGTGCCAGCAGCCTCCGCCCCATCCGCAACAGTTACAATGAGCAGTTCTTC | TRBJ2-1 | . | . | TRBV11-2
CASGGGPLDEQFF | TGTGCCTCGGGGGGGGGCCCCCTCGACGAGCAGTTCTTC | TRBJ2-1 | . | TRBD2 | TRBV10-3
CASSPRTGAWGTEAFF | TGTGCCAGCAGTCCCAGGACAGGGGCTTGGGGCACTGAAGCTTTCTTT | TRBJ1-1 | few | TRBD1 | TRBV12-3/TRBV12-4
CAGSLKRGDTQYF | TGCGCCGGCAGTCTAAAACGAGGAGATACGCAGTATTTT | TRBJ2-3 | . | . | TRBV10-1
CASRAGKNQPQHF | TGTGCCAGCAGAGCCGGCAAAAATCAGCCCCAGCATTTT | TRBJ1-5 | . | . | TRBV6-5
CASRKRTGDTDTQYF | TGTGCCAGCAGAAAAAGGACAGGGGATACAGATACGCAGTATTTT | TRBJ2-3 | . | TRBD1 | TRBV6-1
CASSPEQNQPQHF | TGTGCCAGCAGTCCAGAACAGAATCAGCCCCAGCATTTT | TRBJ1-5 | . | . | TRBV28
CASRLISSADTQYF | TGCGCCAGCAGGTTAATTTCTTCCGCAGATACGCAGTATTTT | TRBJ2-3 | few | . | TRBV5-1
CASSSAPGQETQYF | TGTGCCAGCAGTTCAGCACCGGGCCAAGAGACCCAGTACTTC | TRBJ2-5 | many | . | TRBV5-8
CAWSVRGPYSNQPQHF | TGTGCCTGGAGTGTGCGGGGACCGTATAGCAATCAGCCCCAGCATTTT | TRBJ1-5 | . | . | TRBV30
CASSESRGRESHEQYF | TGTGCCAGCAGTGAATCGAGGGGGCGCGAATCCCACGAGCAGTACTTC | TRBJ2-7 | few | TRBD1 | TRBV25-1
CASSERSQGGQETQYF | TGTGCCAGCAGCGAGAGATCCCAGGGGGGCCAAGAGACCCAGTACTTC | TRBJ2-5 | few | . | TRBV11-2
CASRTTSSYEQYF | TGTGCCAGCAGGACGACTAGCAGCTACGAGCAGTACTTC | TRBJ2-7 | . | TRBD2 | TRBV12-3/TRBV12-4
CASSVETSGTYEQYF | TGTGCCAGCAGCGTAGAGACTAGCGGTACCTACGAGCAGTACTTC | TRBJ2-7 | few | TRBD2 | TRBV9
CANSSSGSETQYF | TGTGCCAACAGCTCATCAGGGTCAGAGACCCAGTACTTC | TRBJ2-5 | . | . | TRBV7-2
CASSLLGLAGFNEQFF | TGCGCCAGCAGCCTATTAGGACTAGCGGGGTTCAATGAGCAGTTCTTC | TRBJ2-1 | . | TRBD2 | TRBV4-1
CANMGQRREKLFF | TGCGCCAACATGGGACAGCGTCGTGAAAAACTGTTTTTT | TRBJ1-4 | . | TRBD1 | TRBV10-2
CAVGTGRGYEQYF | TGTGCCGTCGGGACAGGGAGGGGCTACGAGCAGTACTTC | TRBJ2-7 | . | TRBD1 | TRBV10-3
CASSRSTGMNTEAFF | TGTGCCAGCAGCCGTTCCACAGGGATGAACACTGAAGCTTTCTTT | TRBJ1-1 | . | . | TRBV5-4
CSARPIGREGLDEQFF | TGCAGTGCTAGACCTATAGGGCGGGAGGGCCTTGATGAGCAGTTCTTC | TRBJ2-1 | . | TRBD2 | TRBV20-1
CASSLRLDEQYF | TGTGCCAGCAGCCTTCGACTAGACGAGCAGTACTTC | TRBJ2-7 | many | . | TRBV7-9
CVSSLYTSTDTQYF | TGCGTCAGCAGCTTATACACCTCCACAGATACGCAGTATTTT | TRBJ2-3 | . | . | TRBV5-1
CASSPPPRGAVVEQYF | TGTGCCAGCAGCCCACCTCCCCGGGGGGCCGTGGTCGAGCAGTACTTC | TRBJ2-7 | . | . | TRBV12-3/TRBV12-4
CSVEDKSSPYEQYF | TGCAGCGTTGAGGACAAGTCAAGTCCGTACGAGCAGTACTTC | TRBJ2-7 | few | . | TRBV29-1
CACSALGGGYEQYF | TGCGCCTGCAGCGCGTTAGGCGGGGGCTACGAGCAGTACTTC | TRBJ2-7 | . | TRBD2 | TRBV5-1
CASSPISLSGGNNYGYTF | TGCGCCAGCAGCCCTATCTCTTTAAGTGGGGGCAATAACTATGGCTACACCTTC | TRBJ1-2 | few | . | TRBV5-1
CASRGNLGSHEQYF | TGTGCCAGCCGGGGGAACCTAGGCTCCCACGAGCAGTACTTC | TRBJ2-7 | few | . | TRBV6-1
CASSLAGVSKNIQYF | TGTGCCAGCAGTTTGGCGGGAGTGTCCAAAAACATTCAGTACTTC | TRBJ2-4 | . | TRBD2 | TRBV6-2/TRBV6-3
CATSDPGQGLETQYF | TGTGCCACCAGTGACCCCGGACAGGGATTAGAGACCCAGTACTTC | TRBJ2-5 | few | TRBD1 | TRBV24-1